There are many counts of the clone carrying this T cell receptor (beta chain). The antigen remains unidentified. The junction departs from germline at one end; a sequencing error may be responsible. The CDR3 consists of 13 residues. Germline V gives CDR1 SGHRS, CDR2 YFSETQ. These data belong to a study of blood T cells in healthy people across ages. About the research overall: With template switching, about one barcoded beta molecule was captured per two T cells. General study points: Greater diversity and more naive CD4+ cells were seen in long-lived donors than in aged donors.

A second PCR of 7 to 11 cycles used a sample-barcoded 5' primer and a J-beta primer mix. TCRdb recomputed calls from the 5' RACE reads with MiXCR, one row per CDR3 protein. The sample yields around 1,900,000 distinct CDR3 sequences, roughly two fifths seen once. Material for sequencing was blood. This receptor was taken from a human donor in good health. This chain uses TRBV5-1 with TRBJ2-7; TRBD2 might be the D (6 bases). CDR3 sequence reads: CASTLGGTYEQYF. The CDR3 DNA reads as TGCGCCAGCACCTTGGGGGGAACCTACGAGCAGTACTTC.